This section outlines one TCR beta chain sequence together with its context. The antigen is not known. V was trimmed by 5 bases and J by 1 base, leaving 8 bases between them. The V gene's germline CDR1 is SQVTM and CDR2 ANQGSEA. The CDR3 runs to 13 residues. Some clones are missing from TCRdb's copy, which holds only in-frame ones; the method was immunoSEQ multiplex PCR. The top ten clones hold roughly 2% of a sample with about 35,000 clones, around 67% of them seen once. This specimen comes from a study of STAT5B mutations in CD4+ large granular lymphocyte leukemia. The study, taken as a whole, reports: Main leukemic clonotypes were patient-specific, but around 25% appeared at low frequency elsewhere. Compared with healthy controls (2/35), patient top clones favored TRBV06 (8/27).

This receptor was obtained from a human donor in good health. The sequencing sample was made of CD4+ T cells from blood buffy coats. The V and J genes are TRBV29-1 and TRBJ2-2; D unresolved. The CDR3 DNA sequence: TGCAGCGTTTCCGCCCTGAACACCGGGGAGCTGTTTTTT. Protein product: CSVSALNTGELFF.